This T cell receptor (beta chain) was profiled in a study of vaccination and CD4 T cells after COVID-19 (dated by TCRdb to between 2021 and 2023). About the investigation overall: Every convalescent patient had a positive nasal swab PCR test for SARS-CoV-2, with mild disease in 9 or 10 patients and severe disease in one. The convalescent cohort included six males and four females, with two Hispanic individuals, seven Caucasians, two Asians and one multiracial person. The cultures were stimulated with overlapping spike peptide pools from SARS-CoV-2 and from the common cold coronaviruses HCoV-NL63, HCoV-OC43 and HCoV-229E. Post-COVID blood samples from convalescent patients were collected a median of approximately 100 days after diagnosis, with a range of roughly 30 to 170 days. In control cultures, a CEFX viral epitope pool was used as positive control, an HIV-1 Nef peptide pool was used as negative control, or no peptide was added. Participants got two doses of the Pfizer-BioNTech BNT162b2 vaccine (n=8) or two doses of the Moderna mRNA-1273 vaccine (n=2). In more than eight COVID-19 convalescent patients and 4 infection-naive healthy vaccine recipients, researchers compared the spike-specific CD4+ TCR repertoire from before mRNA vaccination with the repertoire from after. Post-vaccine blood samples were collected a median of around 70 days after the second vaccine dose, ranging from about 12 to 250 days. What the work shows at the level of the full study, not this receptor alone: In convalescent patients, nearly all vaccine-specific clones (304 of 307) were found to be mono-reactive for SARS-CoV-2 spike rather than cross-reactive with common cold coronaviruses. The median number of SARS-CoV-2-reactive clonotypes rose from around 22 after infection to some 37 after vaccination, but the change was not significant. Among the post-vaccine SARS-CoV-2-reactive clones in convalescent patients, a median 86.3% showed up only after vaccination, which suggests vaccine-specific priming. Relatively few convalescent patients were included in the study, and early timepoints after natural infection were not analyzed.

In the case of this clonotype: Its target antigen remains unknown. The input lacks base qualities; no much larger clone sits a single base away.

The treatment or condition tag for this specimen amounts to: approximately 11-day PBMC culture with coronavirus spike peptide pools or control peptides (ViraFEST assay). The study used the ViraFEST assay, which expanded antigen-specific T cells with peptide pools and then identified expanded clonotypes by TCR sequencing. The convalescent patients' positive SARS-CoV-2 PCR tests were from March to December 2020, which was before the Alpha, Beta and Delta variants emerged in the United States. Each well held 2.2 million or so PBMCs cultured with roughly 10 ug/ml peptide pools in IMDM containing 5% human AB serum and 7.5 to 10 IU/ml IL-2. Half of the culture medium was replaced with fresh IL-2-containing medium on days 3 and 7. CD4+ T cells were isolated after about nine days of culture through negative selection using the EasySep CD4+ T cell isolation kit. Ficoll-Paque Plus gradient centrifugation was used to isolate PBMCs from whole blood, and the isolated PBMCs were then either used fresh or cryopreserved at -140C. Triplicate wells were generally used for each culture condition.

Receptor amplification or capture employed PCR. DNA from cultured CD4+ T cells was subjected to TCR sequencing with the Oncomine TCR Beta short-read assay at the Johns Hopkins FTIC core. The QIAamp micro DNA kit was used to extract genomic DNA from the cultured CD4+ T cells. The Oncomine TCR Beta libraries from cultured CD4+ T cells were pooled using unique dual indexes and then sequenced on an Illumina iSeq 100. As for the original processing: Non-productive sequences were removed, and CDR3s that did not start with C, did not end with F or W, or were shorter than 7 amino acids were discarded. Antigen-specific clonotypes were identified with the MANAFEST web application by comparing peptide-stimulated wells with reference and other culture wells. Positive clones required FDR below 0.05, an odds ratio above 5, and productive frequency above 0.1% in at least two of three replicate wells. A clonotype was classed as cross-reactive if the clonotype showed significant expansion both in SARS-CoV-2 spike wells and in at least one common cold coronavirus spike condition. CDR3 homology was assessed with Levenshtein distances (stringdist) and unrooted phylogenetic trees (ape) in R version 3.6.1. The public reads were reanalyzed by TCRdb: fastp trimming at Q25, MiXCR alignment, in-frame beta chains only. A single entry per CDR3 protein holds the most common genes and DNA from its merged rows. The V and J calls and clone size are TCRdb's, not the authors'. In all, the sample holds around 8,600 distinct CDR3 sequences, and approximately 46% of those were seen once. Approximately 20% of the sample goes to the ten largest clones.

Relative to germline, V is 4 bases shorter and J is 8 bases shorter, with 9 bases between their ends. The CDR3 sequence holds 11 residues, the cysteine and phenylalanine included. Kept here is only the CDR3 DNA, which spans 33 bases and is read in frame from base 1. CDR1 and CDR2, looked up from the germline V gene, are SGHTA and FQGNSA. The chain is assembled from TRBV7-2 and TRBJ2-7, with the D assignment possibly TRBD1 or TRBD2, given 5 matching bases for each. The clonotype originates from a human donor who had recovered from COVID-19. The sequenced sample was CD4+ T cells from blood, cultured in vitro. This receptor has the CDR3 CASSSGTKQYF. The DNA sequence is TGTGCCAGCAGCTCTGGGACCAAGCAGTACTTC.